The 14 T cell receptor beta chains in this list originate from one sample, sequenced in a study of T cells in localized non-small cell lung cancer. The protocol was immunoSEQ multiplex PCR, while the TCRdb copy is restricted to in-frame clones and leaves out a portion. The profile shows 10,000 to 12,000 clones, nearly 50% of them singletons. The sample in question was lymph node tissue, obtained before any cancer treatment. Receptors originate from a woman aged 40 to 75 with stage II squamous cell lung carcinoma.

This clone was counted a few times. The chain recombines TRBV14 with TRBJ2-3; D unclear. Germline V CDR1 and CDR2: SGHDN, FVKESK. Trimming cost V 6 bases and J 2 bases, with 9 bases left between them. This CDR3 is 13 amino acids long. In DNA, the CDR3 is TGTGCCAGCAGTGGCCGAGCCACAGATACGCAGTATTTT. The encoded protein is CASSGRATDTQYF.

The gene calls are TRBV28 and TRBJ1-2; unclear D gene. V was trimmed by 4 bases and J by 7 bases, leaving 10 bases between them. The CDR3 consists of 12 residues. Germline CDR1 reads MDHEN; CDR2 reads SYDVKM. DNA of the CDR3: TGTGCCAGCAGTTCCCTTGCGGCTGGCTACACCTTC. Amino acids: CASSSLAAGYTF.

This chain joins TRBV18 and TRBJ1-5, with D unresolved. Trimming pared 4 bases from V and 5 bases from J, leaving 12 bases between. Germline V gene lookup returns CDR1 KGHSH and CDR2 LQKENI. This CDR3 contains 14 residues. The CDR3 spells CASSQDGLYQPQHF. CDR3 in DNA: TGTGCCAGCTCACAGGACGGACTCTATCAGCCCCAGCATTTT.

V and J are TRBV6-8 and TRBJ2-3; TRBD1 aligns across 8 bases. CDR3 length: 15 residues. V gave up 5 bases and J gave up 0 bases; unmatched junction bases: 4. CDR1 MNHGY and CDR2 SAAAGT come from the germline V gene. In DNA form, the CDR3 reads TGTGCCAGCAGTGCGCAGGGGGCTAGCACAGATACGCAGTATTTT. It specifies CASSAQGASTDTQYF.

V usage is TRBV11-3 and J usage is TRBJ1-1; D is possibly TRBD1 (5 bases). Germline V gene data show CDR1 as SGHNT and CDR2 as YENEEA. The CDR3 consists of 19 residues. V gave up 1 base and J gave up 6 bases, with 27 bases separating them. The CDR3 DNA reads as TGTGCCAGCAGCTTAGTTAGAGCCCCCGGGACCCCCCCGTGGGCTGAAGCTTTCTTT. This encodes CASSLVRAPGTPPWAEAFF. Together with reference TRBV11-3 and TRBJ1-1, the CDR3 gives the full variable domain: EAGVVQSPRYKIIEKKQPVAFWCNPISGHNTLYWYLQNLGQGPELLIRYENEEAVDDSQLPKDRFSAERLKGVDSTLKIQPAELGDSAVYLCASSLVRAPGTPPWAEAFFGQGTRLTVV.

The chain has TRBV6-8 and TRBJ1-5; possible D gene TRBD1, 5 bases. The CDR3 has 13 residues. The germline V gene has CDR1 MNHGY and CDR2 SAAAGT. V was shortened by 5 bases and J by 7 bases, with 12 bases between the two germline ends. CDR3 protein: CASSAGVSQPQHF. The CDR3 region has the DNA TGTGCCAGCAGTGCGGGGGTCAGCCAGCCCCAGCATTTT.

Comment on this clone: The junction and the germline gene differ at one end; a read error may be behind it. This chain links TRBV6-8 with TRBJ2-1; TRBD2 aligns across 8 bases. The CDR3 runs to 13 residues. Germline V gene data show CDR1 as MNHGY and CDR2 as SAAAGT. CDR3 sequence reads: CTSKNSGDNEQFF. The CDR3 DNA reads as TGTACCAGCAAGAATAGCGGGGACAATGAGCAGTTCTTC.

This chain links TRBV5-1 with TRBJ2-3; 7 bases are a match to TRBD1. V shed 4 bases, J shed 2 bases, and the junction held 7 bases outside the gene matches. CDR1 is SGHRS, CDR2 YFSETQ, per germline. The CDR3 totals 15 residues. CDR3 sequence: CASSTEQGSTDTQYF. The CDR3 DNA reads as TGCGCCAGCAGCACCGAACAGGGGTCCACAGATACGCAGTATTTT.

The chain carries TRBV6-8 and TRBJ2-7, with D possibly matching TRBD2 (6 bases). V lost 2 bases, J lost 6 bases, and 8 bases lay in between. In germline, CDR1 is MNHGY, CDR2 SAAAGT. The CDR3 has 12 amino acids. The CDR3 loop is CASSYLGGEQYF. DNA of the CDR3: TGTGCCAGCAGTTACCTGGGGGGCGAGCAGTACTTC.

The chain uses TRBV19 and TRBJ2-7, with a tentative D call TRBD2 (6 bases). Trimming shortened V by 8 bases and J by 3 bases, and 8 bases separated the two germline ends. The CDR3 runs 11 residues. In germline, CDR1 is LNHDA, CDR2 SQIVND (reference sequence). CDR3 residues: CASSGDYEQYF. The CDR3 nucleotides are TGTGCCAGTTCGGGAGACTACGAGCAGTACTTC.

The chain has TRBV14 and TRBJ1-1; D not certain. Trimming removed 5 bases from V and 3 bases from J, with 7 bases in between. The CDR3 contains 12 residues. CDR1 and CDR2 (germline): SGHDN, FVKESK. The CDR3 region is CASSASYTEAFF. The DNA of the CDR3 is TGTGCCAGCAGCGCAAGTTACACTGAAGCTTTCTTT.

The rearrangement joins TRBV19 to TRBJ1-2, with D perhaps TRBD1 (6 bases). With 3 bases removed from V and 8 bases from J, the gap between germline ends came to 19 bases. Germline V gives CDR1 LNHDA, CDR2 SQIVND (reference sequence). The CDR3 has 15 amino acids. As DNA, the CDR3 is TGTGCCAGTAGTATGTTTACAGGGCAAAGGCTGGGCTACACCTTC. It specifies CASSMFTGQRLGYTF.

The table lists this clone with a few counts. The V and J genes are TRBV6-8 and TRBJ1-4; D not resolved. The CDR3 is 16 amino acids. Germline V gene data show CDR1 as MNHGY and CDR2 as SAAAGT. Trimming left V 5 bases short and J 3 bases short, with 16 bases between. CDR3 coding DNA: TGTGCCAGCAGTGTAAGGCGTGGCCGGCCTAATGAAAAACTGTTTTTT. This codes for CASSVRRGRPNEKLFF.

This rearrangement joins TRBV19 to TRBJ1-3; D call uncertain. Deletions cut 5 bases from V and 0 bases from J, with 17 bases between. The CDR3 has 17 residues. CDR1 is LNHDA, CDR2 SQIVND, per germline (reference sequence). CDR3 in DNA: TGTGCCAGTAGTGCAGGTGCCCTAAAGATCTCTGGAAACACCATATATTTT. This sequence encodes CASSAGALKISGNTIYF.